The 9 T cell receptor beta chains in this list originate from one sample, sequenced in a study of cytomegalovirus exposure and HLA in healthy donors. The PCR was carried out with 60 Vbeta primers and 13 Jbeta primers. Assay used: immunoSEQ multiplex PCR; TCRdb lists only in-frame clones, some missing. The table shows more than 250,000 clones, with roughly 89% occurring only once. Sequenced input: PBMCs. These receptor sequences come from a woman aged 18-30 years in good health and CMV-seronegative.

The chain combines TRBV7-8 with TRBJ1-1; D gene uncertain. The CDR3 is 16 amino acids. Trimming left V 0 bases short and J 1 base short, with 12 bases between. Looked up from germline, CDR1 is SGHVS and CDR2 is FQNEAQ. The CDR3 region is CASSLARALRNTEAFF. CDR3 nucleotides: TGTGCCAGCAGCTTAGCGCGGGCCCTTAGGAACACTGAAGCTTTCTTT.

The chain links TRBV30 to TRBJ1-5; D is uncertain. Trimming took off 3 bases at V and 9 bases at J, with 18 bases between the two ends. Germline lookup yields CDR1 GTSNPN and CDR2 SVGIG (reference sequence). The CDR3 totals 14 residues. CDR3 amino acids: CAWRSGANVGPQHF. Written as DNA, the CDR3 is TGTGCCTGGAGATCAGGTGCCAACGTAGGGCCCCAGCATTTT.

This clone has a single count. This rearrangement joins TRBV5-6 to TRBJ1-6, with 7 bases fitting TRBD1. J was trimmed by 0 bases and V by 5 bases; bases with no gene match: 5. Germline assignment: CDR1 SGHDT and CDR2 YYEEEE. The CDR3 has 16 residues. CDR3 in DNA: TGTGCCAGCAGACAACAGGGGAGCTCCTATAATTCACCCCTCCACTTT. Translation: CASRQQGSSYNSPLHF.

This chain links TRBV30 with TRBJ1-4; TRBD1 might be the D (5 bases). The CDR3 totals 15 residues. Trimming removed 2 bases at V and 6 bases at J, with 16 bases between. Per the germline V gene, CDR1 is GTSNPN and CDR2 is SVGIG (reference sequence). The CDR3 DNA reads as TGTGCCTGGAGTCGTGGGGGACTCACCGATGAAAAACTGTTTTTT. This translates into CAWSRGGLTDEKLFF.

This clone appeared once. V is TRBV27 and J is TRBJ2-5; TRBD1 might be the D (6 bases). CDR3 size: 20 residues. V was clipped by 4 bases and J by 5 bases, with 32 bases between them. From germline, CDR1 is MNHEY and CDR2 SMNVEV (reference sequence). DNA of the CDR3: TGTGCCAGCAGTTCACGTACCTTCGTTGGGGGCATAATGGACATGGAGACCCAGTACTTC. Its translation: CASSSRTFVGGIMDMETQYF.

The chain carries TRBV19 and TRBJ2-1, with 11 bases fitting TRBD2. Trimming at V came to 6 bases and at J to 7 bases, leaving 8 bases not matched to a gene. Germline CDR1 is LNHDA and CDR2 is SQIVND (reference sequence). The CDR3 runs to 15 residues. The CDR3 sequence: CASRTSSGGRNEQFF. In DNA form, the CDR3 reads TGTGCCAGTAGAACGTCTAGCGGGGGGAGGAATGAGCAGTTCTTC.

V is TRBV19 and J is TRBJ2-1; 8 positions match TRBD2. This CDR3 comprises 14 residues. J was trimmed by 6 bases and V by 9 bases; bases with no gene match: 10. Germline V gene data show CDR1 as LNHDA and CDR2 as SQIVND (reference sequence). CDR3 nucleotides: TGTGCCAGCTCGGCGACGGGGGGGTTCAATGAGCAGTTCTTC. Translating gives CASSATGGFNEQFF.

V usage is TRBV5-4 and J usage is TRBJ2-7; 11 bases are shared with TRBD1. Germline V gene sequence: CDR1 SGHNT, CDR2 YYREEE (reference sequence). CDR3 length equals 13 residues. Germline trimming cut 2 bases from V and 6 bases from J; bases unmatched to any gene: 1. The CDR3 reads CASSFGTGGEQYF. The CDR3 DNA reads as TGTGCCAGCAGCTTTGGGACAGGGGGCGAGCAGTACTTC.

J is TRBJ1-4 and V is TRBV5-1; D gene unclear. The CDR3 has 14 residues. Germline CDR1 reads SGHRS; CDR2 reads YFSETQ. Trimming cost V 0 bases and J 5 bases, with 8 bases left between them. The CDR3 coding sequence is TGCGCCAGCAGCTTGGGACTGATAAATGAAAAACTGTTTTTT. This gives the protein CASSLGLINEKLFF.